This T cell receptor beta chain was sequenced in a study of tumor and adjacent non-tumor tissue in lung cancer. On the study more broadly: On average, productive TCRbeta reads reached 4 million to 4.5 million per sample.

With respect to this clonotype: Its antigen is currently unknown. One base away lies a much larger clone, so this may be a sequencing read error.

No cell sorting was done before RNA was extracted from the tissue. A modified ARM-PCR protocol with three rounds of nested PCR amplified TCRbeta. MiXCR, applied by TCRdb to the multiplex PCR reads, yields one record per CDR3 protein. The sample gives 120,000 or so distinct CDR3 sequences, 60% to 70% of which show up once; about 13% is in the top ten. CDR3 length: 12 amino acids. Broader study findings: Normal lung showed higher cumulative top 100 clone frequency than tumor. Compared with tumor, normal lung showed significantly lower TCR diversity. Tumor TCR diversity, when higher, was linked to shorter survival.

What was sequenced was lung tumor tissue. The chain carries TRBV12-3 or TRBV12-4 and TRBJ2-1; D uncertain. The source is a man aged 25-45 years with non-small cell lung cancer. The CDR3 nucleotides are TGTGCCAGCAGTTTAAACTGGAGTGAGAAGTTCTTC. The encoded protein is CASSLNWSEKFF.